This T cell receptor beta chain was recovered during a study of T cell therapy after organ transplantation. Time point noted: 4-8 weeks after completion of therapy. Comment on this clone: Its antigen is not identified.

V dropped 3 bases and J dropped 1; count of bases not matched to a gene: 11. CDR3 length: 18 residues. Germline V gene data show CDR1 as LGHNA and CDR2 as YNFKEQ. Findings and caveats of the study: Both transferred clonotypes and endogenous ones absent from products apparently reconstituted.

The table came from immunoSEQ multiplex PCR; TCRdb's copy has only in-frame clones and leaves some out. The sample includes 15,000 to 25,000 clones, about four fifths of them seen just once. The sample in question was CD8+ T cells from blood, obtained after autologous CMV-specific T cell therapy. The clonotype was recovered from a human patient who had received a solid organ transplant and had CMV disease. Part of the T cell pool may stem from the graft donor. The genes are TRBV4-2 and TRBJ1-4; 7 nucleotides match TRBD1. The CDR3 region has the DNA TGTGCCAGCAGCCATTCAGCCAGGGGGGGAGGAACTAATGAAAAACTGTTTTTT. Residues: CASSHSARGGGTNEKLFF.